The clone carrying this TCR beta chain was counted at least ten times. Its antigen is not identified. The record originates from a study of shared clonotypes between healthy human individuals. Participating donors were healthy, HIV-negative adults free of recent acute infections or vaccinations. Study results and caveats: Compared with clonotypes that all four donors shared, non-shared clonotypes had lower generation probabilities. With a handful of donors compared, 4.5% to 6.5% of naive CD4 clonotypes were shared.

The CDR3 consists of 14 residues. The germline V and J ends were trimmed by 3 bases and 0 bases, with 8 bases remaining between them. The V gene's germline CDR1 is MDHEN and CDR2 SYDVKM. The data were produced by immunoSEQ multiplex PCR, yet TCRdb's version contains in-frame clones alone and is incomplete. The table lists fewer than 1.4 million clones, about four fifths of them singletons. J is TRBJ1-1 and V is TRBV28, with a weak D call TRBD1 (5 bases). Sample: memory CD4+ T cells from PBMCs. Subset noted: CD45RA-negative fraction. This receptor was obtained from a man younger than 35 in good health. Some clones in this sample may be carry-over from other donors' samples. Written as DNA, the CDR3 is TGTGCCAGCAGTTTTCGGGGGTTGAACACTGAAGCTTTCTTT. It specifies CASSFRGLNTEAFF.